These 18 T cell receptor beta chains came from one sample sequenced in a study of regulatory T cells in long-lasting Graves disease. Stated time point: newly diagnosed GD, antithyroid drugs for less than 3 months. Following extraction of RNA from PBMCs, that RNA was used to make the TCR library. Investigators prepared the TCR beta libraries by applying iRepertoire HTBI primers and Arm-PCR of CDR3 regions. MiXCR, run by TCRdb on the multiplex PCR reads, gives a single entry per CDR3 protein. The sample records 400,000 to 650,000 distinct CDR3 sequences, roughly 16% being singletons. The sample was also reused in another study, on T cells in Graves' hyperthyroidism and ophthalmopathy.

This specimen consisted of peripheral blood mononuclear cells (PBMCs), obtained at new diagnosis, from a patient treated with antithyroid drugs. The receptors shown here come from a woman aged 40-60 years with Graves disease.

This sequence joins TRBV24-1 and TRBJ2-5; unclear D gene. Germline CDR1 is KGHDR and CDR2 is SFDVKD. This CDR3 contains 14 residues. The V end was cut by 2 bases, the J end by 7 bases, with 13 bases between. Here the CDR3 reads CATSDSRATRTQYF. In DNA form, the CDR3 reads TGTGCCACCAGTGATTCTAGGGCTACGCGGACCCAGTACTTC.

This chain links TRBV3-1 with TRBJ2-7; 10 nucleotides agree with TRBD1. V lost 7 bases and J lost 9; bases outside the gene matches: 6. The germline gives CDR1 LGHDT, CDR2 YNNKEL (reference sequence). This CDR3 has 12 residues. The CDR3 loop reads CASTGTGVGQYF. The CDR3 nucleotides read TGTGCCAGCACCGGGACAGGGGTCGGGCAGTACTTC.

This clonotype occurred many times. The chain is built from TRBV5-1 and TRBJ1-3; no reliable D call. V was clipped by 2 bases and J by 2 bases, with 11 bases between them. This CDR3 has 15 residues. CDR1 is SGHRS, CDR2 YFSETQ, per germline. The CDR3 protein is CASSLSVYTGNTIYF. DNA for the CDR3: TGCGCCAGCAGCTTAAGTGTCTACACTGGAAACACCATATATTTT.

A word on this clonotype: This may be a read error: a much more frequent sequence differs by one nucleotide. Given the absence of the conserved phenylalanine or tryptophan at the CDR3 end, a read error is likely. This chain joins TRBV28 and TRBJ2-7; 7 bases line up with TRBD1. After removal of 7 bases from V and 5 bases from J, the junction contained 8 bases not matched to a gene. The CDR3 loop spans 13 amino acids. Germline V lookup: CDR1 MDHEN, CDR2 SYDVKM. Written as DNA, the CDR3 is TGTGCCAGCACCTTGACAGGGACCCACGAGCAGTACTTA. Encoded protein: CASTLTGTHEQYL.

Remarks on this clonotype: Possible read error: a much larger clone is one base away. CDR3 in DNA: TGCAGTGCCCCCTTAGCGGGGGGGTGCACAGATACGCAGTATTTT. It translates to CSAPLAGGCTDTQYF. This sequence joins TRBV20-1 and TRBJ2-3, with 11 bases fitting TRBD2. The CDR3 is made up of 15 amino acids. V trimming: 6 bases; J trimming: 1 base; junction bases outside the gene matches: 6. Germline V CDR1 and CDR2: DFQATT, SNEGSKA (reference sequence).

The chain uses TRBV19 and TRBJ2-7; TRBD1 aligns across 10 bases. This CDR3 is 14 amino acids long. The J segment lost 4 bases and the V segment lost 4 bases, leaving 4 bases of the junction unmatched. Germline V lookup: CDR1 LNHDA, CDR2 SQIVND (reference sequence). CDR3 amino acids: CASSTGQGKYEQYF. CDR3 bases: TGTGCCAGTAGTACGGGACAGGGGAAATACGAGCAGTACTTC.

This clonotype was detected a few times. One junction end does not reproduce the germline sequence, and a read error may be involved. J is TRBJ2-7 and V is TRBV7-9; 9 nucleotides match TRBD1. The CDR3 has 13 residues. The germline V gene encodes CDR1 SEHNR and CDR2 FQNEAQ (reference sequence). The CDR3 DNA follows: TGTGCCAGCAGCTTACCGGGACAGGGTGTGATAAGCTTC. Protein sequence: CASSLPGQGVISF.

This clonotype showed up many times. V is TRBV18 and J is TRBJ1-4; D gene ambiguous. CDR1 and CDR2 from the germline V gene are KGHSH and LQKENI. Trimming removed 2 bases at V and 6 bases at J, with 7 bases between. CDR3 length equals 13 residues. CDR3 in amino acids: CASSPSLDEKLFF. CDR3 bases: TGTGCCAGCTCACCAAGTTTGGATGAAAAACTGTTTTTT.

This clonotype has at least ten counts. The gene calls are TRBV2 and TRBJ2-7; no reliable D call. This CDR3 region has 14 residues. The ends were cut back, 8 bases at V and 0 bases at J, with 14 bases in the middle. Germline V gene sequence: CDR1 SNHLY, CDR2 FYNNEI. DNA for the CDR3: TGTGCCAGCGCTCCCGATTACCCCTCCTACGAGCAGTACTTC. Translated: CASAPDYPSYEQYF.

The genes are TRBV20-1 and TRBJ1-4, with D uncertain. V lost 3 bases, J lost 7 bases, and 12 bases lay in between. The CDR3 consists of 13 residues. Germline values: CDR1 DFQATT, CDR2 SNEGSKA (reference sequence). CDR3 nucleotide sequence: TGCAGTGCTAGGTGGAAGGGAAGTGAAAAACTGTTTTTT. It encodes CSARWKGSEKLFF.

This clonotype was picked up many times. The chain is built from TRBV7-9 and TRBJ2-1, with D possibly being TRBD1 or TRBD2 (5 bases each). Trimming stripped 1 base from V and 9 bases from J, with 16 bases between. The CDR3 spans 15 residues. The germline CDR1 and CDR2 sequences are SEHNR and FQNEAQ (reference sequence). Here the CDR3 DNA reads TGTGCCAGCAGCTTAGATTGGGACCGGGCTGGTGAGCAGTTCTTC. It specifies CASSLDWDRAGEQFF.

This clonotype was detected a few times. V and J are TRBV6-2 or TRBV6-3 and TRBJ2-1; D gene unclear. V dropped 5 bases and J dropped 5 bases, with 7 bases sitting between them. Germline V gene sequence: CDR1 MNHEY, CDR2 SVGEGT. This CDR3 spans 12 amino acids. CDR3 protein: CASSKPNNEQFF. CDR3 DNA sequence: TGTGCCAGCAGTAAGCCGAACAATGAGCAGTTCTTC.

This clonotype was seen ten or more times. The genes are TRBV12-3 or TRBV12-4 and TRBJ1-1, with D unresolved. The CDR3 covers 14 residues. Trimming stripped 2 bases from V and 5 bases from J, with 12 bases between. In DNA, the CDR3 is TGTGCCAGCAGTTTAAGCCCCACAGTAACTGAAGCTTTCTTT. Amino acid sequence: CASSLSPTVTEAFF.

This clonotype has at least ten counts. This sequence joins TRBV6-1 and TRBJ1-1; 8 bases match TRBD1. Germline CDR1 MNHNS, CDR2 SASEGT. There are 14 residues in the CDR3. J gave up 3 bases and V 6 bases, and 6 bases lay outside the gene matches. The CDR3 protein is CASRPQTGDTEAFF. CDR3 nucleotides: TGTGCCAGCAGACCACAGACAGGGGACACTGAAGCTTTCTTT.

The rearrangement joins TRBV5-1 to TRBJ1-3, with 7 bases aligning to TRBD1. V shed 4 bases, J shed 5 bases, and the junction held 15 bases outside the gene matches. Germline assignment: CDR1 SGHRS and CDR2 YFSETQ. This CDR3 contains 17 residues. The CDR3 region is CASSPYLEGADRNTIYF. Here the CDR3 DNA reads TGCGCCAGCAGCCCCTATTTGGAGGGGGCCGATCGAAACACCATATATTTT.

This clonotype was found many times. The chain links TRBV2 to TRBJ1-5; D perhaps matches TRBD1 (5 bases). The germline V gene has CDR1 SNHLY and CDR2 FYNNEI. CDR3 length: 17 amino acids. Trimming pared 7 bases from V and 1 base from J, leaving 20 bases between. This CDR3 is CASKSGSGFVSNQPQHF. The CDR3 region has the DNA TGTGCCAGCAAGTCAGGGTCGGGTTTCGTGAGCAATCAGCCCCAGCATTTT.

The chain employs TRBV7-9 and TRBJ1-4; TRBD1 aligns across 8 bases. V gave up 5 bases and J gave up 5 bases; unmatched junction bases: 4. This CDR3 is built from 14 residues. Germline-derived CDR1 and CDR2 are SEHNR and FQNEAQ (reference sequence). The CDR3 DNA sequence: TGTGCCAGCAGCCGTCGGACAGGGAATGAAAAACTGTTTTTT. Protein product: CASSRRTGNEKLFF.

This clonotype appeared a few times. V is TRBV7-9 and J is TRBJ1-6, with 7 bases identical to TRBD1. CDR3 length: 14 residues. The germline V gene encodes CDR1 SEHNR and CDR2 FQNEAQ (reference sequence). After removal of 4 bases from V and 10 bases from J, the junction contained 7 bases not matched to a gene. The CDR3 sequence: CASSSTGQESPLHF. For the CDR3, the DNA is TGTGCCAGCAGCTCGACAGGACAGGAGTCACCCCTCCACTTT.